These 20 T cell receptor beta chains came from one sample sequenced in a study of lymphopenia after photon versus proton radiotherapy. Sequencing used immunoSEQ multiplex PCR; TCRdb keeps in-frame clones, though not all of them. The table shows 50,000 to 65,000 clones, with 75% to 90% occurring only once. Sequenced here: peripheral blood, sampled from a patient treated with proton-based radiotherapy. Receptors were obtained from an elderly man with esophageal cancer.

V and J are TRBV15 and TRBJ2-5; TRBD2 aligns across 11 bases. This CDR3 contains 16 residues. Germline trimming cut 4 bases from V and 4 bases from J; bases unmatched to any gene: 8. Per the germline V gene, CDR1 is LNHNV and CDR2 is YYDKDF (reference sequence). The CDR3 loop is CATSTDSGGASETQYF. In DNA form, the CDR3 reads TGTGCCACCAGCACCGATAGCGGGGGGGCTTCAGAGACCCAGTACTTC. The variable domain in full, with the rest retrieved from reference TRBV15 and TRBJ2-5, is DAMVIQNPRYQVTQFGKPVTLSCSQTLNHNVMYWYQQKSSQAPKLLFHYYDKDFNNEADTPDNFQSRRPNTSFCFLDIRSPGLGDTAMYLCATSTDSGGASETQYFGPGTRLLVL.

The chain carries TRBV6-5 and TRBJ2-5; D is perhaps TRBD1 or TRBD2 (5 bases each). The CDR3 totals 15 residues. V lost 4 bases, J lost 5 bases, and 17 bases lay in between. Germline V gene lookup returns CDR1 MNHEY and CDR2 SVGAGI. This CDR3 reads CASSWSGRRTETQYF. CDR3 sequence (DNA): TGTGCCAGCAGTTGGTCGGGACGCCGGACGGAGACCCAGTACTTC.

The chain couples TRBV27 to TRBJ1-1; a weak D match, TRBD1 (5 bases). Trimming took off 10 bases at V and 4 bases at J, with 19 bases between the two ends. The CDR3 is 14 residues long. The germline CDR1 and CDR2 sequences are MNHEY and SMNVEV (reference sequence). Here the CDR3 reads CATYTGGFGTEAFF. As DNA, the CDR3 is TGTGCCACCTACACCGGGGGATTTGGCACTGAAGCTTTCTTT.

The rearrangement uses TRBV19 and TRBJ1-1; 9 nucleotides line up with TRBD1. Germline V CDR1 and CDR2: LNHDA, SQIVND (reference sequence). The CDR3 loop spans 14 amino acids. Unmatched junction bases numbered 6, after V lost 7 bases and J lost 3 bases. The CDR3 loop is CASTPGQGDTEAFF. DNA for the CDR3: TGTGCCAGTACCCCGGGACAGGGAGACACTGAAGCTTTCTTT. The full variable domain, with the rest looked up from reference TRBV19 and TRBJ1-1, is DGGITQSPKYLFRKEGQNVTLSCEQNLNHDAMYWYRQDPGQGLRLIYYSQIVNDFQKGDIAEGYSVSREKKESFPLTVTSAQKNPTAFYLCASTPGQGDTEAFFGQGTRLTVV.

The chain couples TRBV2 to TRBJ1-5; 8 nucleotides align to TRBD1. This CDR3 has 15 residues. The junction had 18 bases not matched to a gene; V was cut back by 5 bases and J by 15 bases. The V gene's germline CDR1 is SNHLY and CDR2 FYNNEI. The CDR3 here is CASSRIVTGTGVAHF. The CDR3 DNA follows: TGTGCCAGCAGTCGAATAGTAACCGGGACAGGAGTTGCGCATTTT.

This clone was seen many times. The gene calls are TRBV2 and TRBJ2-7; the D is unclear. CDR1 and CDR2 from the germline V gene are SNHLY and FYNNEI. Trimming left V 8 bases short and J 3 bases short, with 11 bases between. The CDR3 totals 12 residues. The CDR3 nucleotides read TGTGCCAGCCAAGCAACAGTCTACGAGCAGTACTTC. It yields the protein CASQATVYEQYF.

The rearrangement joins TRBV9 to TRBJ2-7; 7 bases align to TRBD1. Trimming removed 7 bases from V and 7 bases from J; junction bases left unmatched: 11. Germline loops: CDR1 SGDLS, CDR2 YYNGEE. The CDR3 is made up of 13 amino acids. The CDR3 nucleotides read TGTGCCAGCGGGGGACAGTTGAGTATTGAGCAGTACTTC. It encodes CASGGQLSIEQYF.

This chain joins TRBV2 and TRBJ1-2, with D possibly matching TRBD1 (6 bases). Trimming took off 5 bases at V and 7 bases at J, with 29 bases between the two ends. CDR1 SNHLY and CDR2 FYNNEI come from the germline V gene. This CDR3 spans 18 amino acids. The CDR3 nucleotides are TGTGCCAGCAGTTCCACAATCTCTTCGGACAGAGTCTCTATTGGCTACACCTTC. It codes for CASSSTISSDRVSIGYTF.

For the CDR3, the DNA is TGTGCCAGCAGCCAAGGTCAGTCTGGCAGTAAGTACTTC. Its protein is CASSQGQSGSKYF. The V and J genes are TRBV14 and TRBJ2-7; D is ambiguous. V was trimmed by 1 base and J by 11 bases, leaving 15 bases between them. CDR3 length equals 13 residues. From germline, CDR1 is SGHDN and CDR2 FVKESK. Supplemented by reference TRBV14 and TRBJ2-7, the full variable domain reads EAGVTQFPSHSVIEKGQTVTLRCDPISGHDNLYWYRRVMGKEIKFLLHFVKESKQDESGMPNNRFLAERTGGTYSTLKVQPAELEDSGVYFCASSQGQSGSKYFGPGTRLTVT.

The chain employs TRBV18 and TRBJ1-2, with TRBD1 matching 7 bases. With 3 bases clipped from V and 2 bases from J, the junction kept 6 bases outside the gene matches. Germline V gives CDR1 KGHSH, CDR2 LQKENI. CDR3 length: 15 amino acids. This CDR3 is CASSPGDSGNYGYTF. Written as DNA, the CDR3 is TGTGCCAGCTCACCGGGGGACAGCGGAAACTATGGCTACACCTTC.

This clone has only one observation. The chain combines TRBV19 with TRBJ1-2, with D unresolved. Deletions cut 5 bases from V and 0 bases from J, with 10 bases between. Germline CDR1 and CDR2: LNHDA and SQIVND (reference sequence). This CDR3 comprises 14 residues. The CDR3 sequence is CASSDRATNYGYTF. The CDR3 DNA follows: TGTGCCAGTAGTGACCGGGCCACTAACTATGGCTACACCTTC. Complete variable domain (other parts from reference TRBV19 and TRBJ1-2): DGGITQSPKYLFRKEGQNVTLSCEQNLNHDAMYWYRQDPGQGLRLIYYSQIVNDFQKGDIAEGYSVSREKKESFPLTVTSAQKNPTAFYLCASSDRATNYGYTFGSGTRLTVV.

This chain uses TRBV27 with TRBJ1-6; D uncertain. The CDR3 consists of 13 residues. Germline CDR1 reads MNHEY; CDR2 reads SMNVEV (reference sequence). Trimming took off 7 bases at V and 6 bases at J, with 10 bases between the two ends. The CDR3 is CASTRTPNSPLHF. The CDR3 DNA reads as TGTGCCAGCACCCGCACCCCTAATTCACCCCTCCACTTT.

The V and J genes are TRBV27 and TRBJ1-2, with D unresolved. The CDR3 is 13 residues long. CDR1 and CDR2 from the germline V gene are MNHEY and SMNVEV (reference sequence). Between the trimmed V and J ends, which lost 2 bases and 7 bases, there was a span of 11 bases. The DNA for the CDR3 is TGTGCCAGCAGTTTAAGAGGAGGCAGTGGCTACACCTTC. This sequence encodes CASSLRGGSGYTF.

The gene calls are TRBV10-1 and TRBJ2-3; no reliable D call. CDR3 length: 14 amino acids. The germline V and J ends were trimmed by 3 bases and 4 bases, with 11 bases remaining between them. CDR1 WNHNN and CDR2 SYGVQD come from the germline V gene (reference sequence). The CDR3 sequence: CASSDSQLPDTQYF. The CDR3 coding sequence is TGCGCCAGCAGTGATTCACAGCTTCCAGATACGCAGTATTTT.

The rearrangement uses TRBV29-1 and TRBJ2-5, with D possibly being TRBD2 (5 bases). The J call is doubtful: the DNA matches TRBJ2-7 better. The CDR3 runs to 13 residues. From germline, CDR1 is SQVTM and CDR2 ANQGSEA. The CDR3 coding sequence is TGCAGCGTCCTGGGTGGGAGTATCTACGAGCAGTACTTC. This sequence encodes CSVLGGSIYEQYF.

The V and J genes are TRBV18 and TRBJ2-7; no reliable D call. The V end lost 5 bases, the J end lost 6 bases, and 23 bases lay between the germline ends. This CDR3 is 16 amino acids long. The germline gives CDR1 KGHSH, CDR2 LQKENI. The CDR3: CASSSRSAGLWAEQYF. The CDR3 bases are TGTGCCAGCTCATCAAGGTCTGCCGGCCTTTGGGCCGAGCAGTACTTC.

The chain couples TRBV9 to TRBJ1-4; D gene unclear. Trimming removed 0 bases at V and 4 bases at J, with 7 bases between. Germline lookup yields CDR1 SGDLS and CDR2 YYNGEE. The CDR3 is 14 residues long. CDR3 amino acids: CASSVVPDNEKLFF. The CDR3 region has the DNA TGTGCCAGCAGCGTAGTTCCAGATAATGAAAAACTGTTTTTT.

The chain joins TRBV5-5 to TRBJ2-7; TRBD2 is a possible D gene (6 bases). The CDR3 length is 14 residues. The V gene lost 4 bases and the J gene lost 7 bases, with 18 bases spanning the gap. Germline CDR1 is SGHKS and CDR2 is YYEKEE (reference sequence). In DNA form, the CDR3 reads TGTGCCAGCAGCACAAGACTAGTGGATGTAGAGCAGTACTTC. It is translated as CASSTRLVDVEQYF.

This clone appeared a few times. This chain connects TRBV18 to TRBJ2-7, with 8 bases aligning to TRBD1. V lost 6 bases to trimming and J lost 4 bases; unmatched junction nucleotides: 11. Germline loops: CDR1 KGHSH, CDR2 LQKENI. The CDR3 extends over 15 amino acids. The CDR3 nucleotides read TGTGCCAGCTCCTCCGGACAGGGCACGATTTACGAGCAGTACTTC. Protein sequence: CASSSGQGTIYEQYF.

This chain uses TRBV18 with TRBJ2-1; TRBD1 matches 7 bases. The trim removed 5 bases at V and 7 bases at J, leaving 11 bases unmatched. The V gene's germline CDR1 is KGHSH and CDR2 LQKENI. The CDR3 length is 15 residues. Written as DNA, the CDR3 is TGTGCCAGCTCAGTAACAGGGGCTAAAAGTAATGAGCAGTTCTTC. Amino acids: CASSVTGAKSNEQFF.